Below are 20 T cell receptor beta chains sequenced from a single sample in a study of blood T cell repertoires in COVID-19. The table came from immunoSEQ multiplex PCR; TCRdb's copy has only in-frame clones and leaves some out. The sample yields hundreds of thousands of clones, around 83% seen once. Material for sequencing was peripheral blood. These TCRs come from a woman in her forties or fifties with acute or convalescent COVID-19.

The gene calls are TRBV5-4 and TRBJ2-1; a weak D match, TRBD2 (6 bases). V was clipped by 0 bases and J by 9 bases, with 16 bases between them. The CDR3 consists of 15 residues. From germline, CDR1 is SGHNT and CDR2 YYREEE (reference sequence). The CDR3 loop reads CASSLASSGTVEQFF. DNA for the CDR3: TGTGCCAGCAGCTTGGCGAGTAGCGGAACCGTTGAGCAGTTCTTC.

This clone was observed a few times. The genes are TRBV3-1 (or the pseudogene TRBV3-2) and TRBJ1-2, with TRBD1 matching 11 bases. Germline V CDR1 and CDR2: LGHDT, YNNKEL (reference sequence). With 0 bases clipped from V and 4 bases from J, the junction kept 4 bases outside the gene matches. The CDR3 is 16 amino acids. The CDR3 spells CASSQDGTGGAYGYTF. The CDR3 region has the DNA TGTGCCAGCAGCCAAGACGGGACAGGGGGTGCCTATGGCTACACCTTC.

The chain's CDR3 is CASSAGTGITEAFF. The DNA of the CDR3 is TGTGCCAGCAGCGCGGGGACAGGGATCACTGAAGCTTTCTTT. This chain connects TRBV5-6 to TRBJ1-1; 9 positions match TRBD1. This CDR3 comprises 14 residues. Unmatched junction bases numbered 5, after V lost 4 bases and J lost 4 bases. Germline V CDR1 and CDR2: SGHDT, YYEEEE. The full variable domain, its missing parts supplied by reference TRBV5-6 and TRBJ1-1, is DAGVTQSPTHLIKTRGQQVTLRCSPKSGHDTVSWYQQALGQGPQFIFQYYEEEERQRGNFPDRFSGHQFPNYSSELNVNALLLGDSALYLCASSAGTGITEAFFGQGTRLTVV.

This rearrangement joins TRBV3-1 (or the pseudogene TRBV3-2) to TRBJ1-4; D remains unclear. CDR1 is LGHDT, CDR2 YNNKEL, per germline (reference sequence). The germline V and J ends were trimmed by 2 bases and 0 bases, with 4 bases remaining between them. This CDR3 comprises 14 residues. The CDR3, as DNA: TGTGCCAGCAGCCAACAGGCAACTAATGAAAAACTGTTTTTT. It translates to CASSQQATNEKLFF.

The chain joins TRBV5-1 to TRBJ2-3; TRBD2 matches 8 bases. This CDR3 contains 19 residues. Trimming removed 0 bases from V and 2 bases from J; junction bases left unmatched: 14. The germline CDR1 and CDR2 sequences are SGHRS and YFSETQ. The chain's CDR3 is CASSLEGWDSGIDTDTQYF. The DNA of the CDR3 is TGCGCCAGCAGCTTGGAGGGTTGGGATAGCGGGATCGACACAGATACGCAGTATTTT.

This sequence joins TRBV2 and TRBJ1-5, with 9 nucleotides matching TRBD1. CDR3 size: 14 residues. Germline loops: CDR1 SNHLY, CDR2 FYNNEI. Losses at the gene ends were 7 bases for V and 8 bases for J; bases not matched to a gene: 9. This chain's CDR3 is CASNWDRETEPQHF. CDR3 DNA sequence: TGTGCCAGCAATTGGGACAGGGAAACGGAGCCCCAGCATTTT.

This clone was seen once. The chain joins TRBV6-6 to TRBJ2-1; 8 nucleotides align to TRBD1. This CDR3 spans 15 amino acids. V was clipped by 2 bases and J by 7 bases; unmatched bases: 7. In germline, CDR1 is MNHNY, CDR2 SVGAGI (reference sequence). CDR3 in DNA: TGTGCCAGCAGTTACAACGGACAGGGTAGGAATGAGCAGTTCTTC. Translation: CASSYNGQGRNEQFF.

This chain uses TRBV5-1 with TRBJ2-5; TRBD2 matches at 11 bases. Germline assignment: CDR1 SGHRS and CDR2 YFSETQ. Losses at the gene ends were 0 bases for V and 5 bases for J; bases not matched to a gene: 6. The CDR3 is 16 amino acids. Here the CDR3 reads CASSLELAGGPETQYF. The CDR3 DNA is TGCGCCAGCAGCTTGGAGTTAGCGGGAGGGCCTGAGACCCAGTACTTC.

This chain uses TRBV28 with TRBJ2-7, with TRBD2 matching over 8 bases. Germline V gene data show CDR1 as MDHEN and CDR2 as SYDVKM. V trimming: 6 bases; J trimming: 3 bases; junction bases outside the gene matches: 10. This CDR3 is 15 amino acids long. The CDR3 loop is CASSYREGVVYEQYF. The CDR3 coding sequence is TGTGCCAGCAGCTACCGGGAGGGGGTGGTCTACGAGCAGTACTTC.

V and J are TRBV4-1 and TRBJ2-1, with D perhaps TRBD2 (6 bases). Germline CDR1 is MGHRA and CDR2 is YSYEKL. V lost 0 bases to trimming and J lost 10 bases, with 7 bases between them. The length of the CDR3 is 12 residues. Here the CDR3 DNA reads TGCGCCAGCAGCCAAGATGGGGGGGAGCAGTTCTTC. Protein sequence: CASSQDGGEQFF.

The rearrangement links TRBV5-5 to TRBJ2-5; TRBD2 might be the D (6 bases). The CDR3 contains 15 residues. CDR1 and CDR2 from the germline V gene are SGHKS and YYEKEE (reference sequence). Trimming removed 2 bases at V and 5 bases at J, with 16 bases between. CDR3 DNA: TGTGCCAGCAGCTTCCGCGGATCGGAGGGGGAGACCCAGTACTTC. It specifies CASSFRGSEGETQYF.

The chain is built from TRBV11-3 and TRBJ2-5, with D possibly TRBD1 on 6 matching bases. The CDR3 is 13 residues long. V gave up 3 bases and J gave up 2 bases, with 7 bases separating them. Germline loops: CDR1 SGHNT, CDR2 YENEEA. CDR3 loop: CASSFRGQETQYF. In DNA, the CDR3 is TGTGCCAGCAGCTTCAGGGGACAAGAGACCCAGTACTTC. The complete variable domain, with remaining parts taken from reference TRBV11-3 and TRBJ2-5, reads EAGVVQSPRYKIIEKKQPVAFWCNPISGHNTLYWYLQNLGQGPELLIRYENEEAVDDSQLPKDRFSAERLKGVDSTLKIQPAELGDSAVYLCASSFRGQETQYFGPGTRLLVL.

The rearrangement joins TRBV6-5 to TRBJ2-7, with 7 bases identical to TRBD1. There are 13 residues in the CDR3. V shed 10 bases, J shed 5 bases, and the junction held 11 bases outside the gene matches. CDR1 and CDR2 from the germline V gene are MNHEY and SVGAGI. The CDR3 nucleotides are TGTGCCACCCAGGAGGAACAGGGGAACGAGCAGTACTTC. This gives the protein CATQEEQGNEQYF.

The chain combines TRBV19 with TRBJ1-2, with 8 bases matching TRBD1. The V segment lost 4 bases and the J segment 4 bases; nucleotides outside the gene matches: 5. The CDR3 spans 14 residues. Germline V gene lookup returns CDR1 LNHDA and CDR2 SQIVND (reference sequence). CDR3 sequence (DNA): TGTGCCAGTAGTAGCGGCAGGGGGCTCTATGGCTACACCTTC. Its translation is CASSSGRGLYGYTF.

The chain joins TRBV5-1 to TRBJ2-7; 10 bases match TRBD2. CDR3 length: 14 amino acids. After removal of 4 bases from V and 2 bases from J, the junction contained 3 bases not matched to a gene. Germline V gene lookup returns CDR1 SGHRS and CDR2 YFSETQ. Here the CDR3 reads CASSPGLATYEQYF. In DNA form, the CDR3 reads TGCGCCAGCAGCCCGGGACTAGCGACCTACGAGCAGTACTTC.

V gene TRBV12-5 combines with J gene TRBJ2-2, with 8 bases matching TRBD2. Germline assignment: CDR1 LGHNT and CDR2 FRNRAP. The CDR3 contains 16 residues. V lost 1 base to trimming and J lost 0 bases; unmatched junction nucleotides: 1. The CDR3 region has the DNA TGTGCTAGTGGTTTGGGGGGACTAGCGAACACCGGGGAGCTGTTTTTT. Its protein is CASGLGGLANTGELFF. Full variable domain (outside the CDR3, taken from reference TRBV12-5 and TRBJ2-2): DARVTQTPRHKVTEMGQEVTMRCQPILGHNTVFWYRQTMMQGLELLAYFRNRAPLDDSGMPKDRFSAEMPDATLATLKIQPSEPRDSAVYFCASGLGGLANTGELFFGEGSRLTVL.

The CDR3 sequence: CASSLETGGTEAFF. The CDR3 bases are TGTGCCAGCAGTTTAGAGACAGGGGGGACTGAAGCTTTCTTT. V gene TRBV27 combines with J gene TRBJ1-1, with 9 bases fitting TRBD1. CDR3 length: 14 amino acids. V shed 2 bases and J 5 bases; nucleotides not matched to a gene: 3. The germline V gene encodes CDR1 MNHEY and CDR2 SMNVEV (reference sequence).

The chain links TRBV7-3 to TRBJ2-2; perhaps TRBD2 as D (7 bases). The germline V and J ends were trimmed by 5 bases and 7 bases, with 11 bases remaining between them. The CDR3 is made up of 13 amino acids. The germline CDR1 and CDR2 sequences are SGHTA and FQGTGA. CDR3 in amino acids: CASSLGGGGELFF. The CDR3 DNA reads TGTGCCAGCAGCCTGGGAGGGGGCGGGGAGCTGTTTTTT.

The V call is TRBV28, the J call TRBJ1-4, with TRBD1 identical over 8 bases. V gave up 3 bases and J gave up 3 bases; unmatched junction bases: 3. Germline V gene data show CDR1 as MDHEN and CDR2 as SYDVKM. The length of the CDR3 is 15 residues. Here the CDR3 DNA reads TGTGCCAGCAGTTTCTCGGACAGGGCTAATGAAAAACTGTTTTTT. Its translation is CASSFSDRANEKLFF.

V usage is TRBV6-5 and J usage is TRBJ1-1, with D unresolved. Trimming took off 2 bases at V and 1 base at J, with 8 bases between the two ends. CDR3 length: 14 residues. Germline CDR1 and CDR2: MNHEY and SVGAGI. The CDR3: CASSYVSGNTEAFF. The CDR3 nucleotides are TGTGCCAGCAGTTACGTGTCGGGGAACACTGAAGCTTTCTTT.